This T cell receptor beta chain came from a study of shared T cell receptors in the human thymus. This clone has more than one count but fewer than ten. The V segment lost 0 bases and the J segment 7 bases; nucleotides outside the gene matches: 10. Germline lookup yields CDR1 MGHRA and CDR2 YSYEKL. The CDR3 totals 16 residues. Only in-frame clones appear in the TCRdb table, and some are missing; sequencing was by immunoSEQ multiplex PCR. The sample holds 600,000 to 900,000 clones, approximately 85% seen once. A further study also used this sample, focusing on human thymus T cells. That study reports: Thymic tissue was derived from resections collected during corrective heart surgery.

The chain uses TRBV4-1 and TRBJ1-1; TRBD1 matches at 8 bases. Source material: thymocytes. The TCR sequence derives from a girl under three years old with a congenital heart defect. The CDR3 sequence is CASSQETDRVWSEAFF. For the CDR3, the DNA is TGCGCCAGCAGCCAAGAGACGGACAGGGTCTGGAGTGAAGCTTTCTTT.